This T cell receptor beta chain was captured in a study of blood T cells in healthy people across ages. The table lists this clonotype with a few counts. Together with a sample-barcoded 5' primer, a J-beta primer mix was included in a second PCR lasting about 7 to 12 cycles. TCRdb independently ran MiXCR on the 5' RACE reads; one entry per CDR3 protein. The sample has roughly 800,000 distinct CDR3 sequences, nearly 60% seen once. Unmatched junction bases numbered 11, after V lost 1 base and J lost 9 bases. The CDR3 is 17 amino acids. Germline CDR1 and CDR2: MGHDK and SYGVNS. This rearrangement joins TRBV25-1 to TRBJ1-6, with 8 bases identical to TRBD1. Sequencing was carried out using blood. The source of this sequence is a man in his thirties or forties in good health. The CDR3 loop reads CASSEWGSTGVGSPLHF. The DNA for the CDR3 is TGTGCCAGCAGTGAATGGGGCTCGACAGGGGTGGGTTCACCCCTCCACTTT. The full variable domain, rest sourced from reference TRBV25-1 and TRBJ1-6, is EADIYQTPRYLVIGTGKKITLECSQTMGHDKMYWYQQDPGMELHLIHYSYGVNSTEKGDLSSESTVSRIRTEHFPLTLESARPSHTSQYLCASSEWGSTGVGSPLHFGNGTRLTVT.